This TCR beta chain was identified in a study of identical twins. TCRdb reanalysed the 5' RACE reads using MiXCR and keeps one entry per CDR3 protein. The table lists 350,000 to 600,000 distinct CDR3 sequences, 14% of them singletons, with around 0.48% in the top ten. The CDR3 has 13 amino acids. Germline lookup yields CDR1 MDHEN and CDR2 SYDVKM. V was trimmed by 1 base and J by 6 bases, leaving 10 bases between them. These same data were also listed under a study on yellow fever vaccine responses in identical twins.

V and J are TRBV28 and TRBJ2-7; possible D gene TRBD1, 5 bases. The specimen was CD4+ T cells sorted from blood. The source is a woman aged 18-30 years in good health. The CDR3 sequence is CASSLSGFSEQYF. The CDR3, as DNA: TGTGCCAGCAGTTTATCAGGGTTTAGCGAGCAGTACTTC. Full variable domain (missing parts from reference TRBV28 and TRBJ2-7): DVKVTQSSRYLVKRTGEKVFLECVQDMDHENMFWYRQDPGLGLRLIYFSYDVKMKEKGDIPEGYSVSREKKERFSLILESASTNQTSMYLCASSLSGFSEQYFGPGTRLTVT.